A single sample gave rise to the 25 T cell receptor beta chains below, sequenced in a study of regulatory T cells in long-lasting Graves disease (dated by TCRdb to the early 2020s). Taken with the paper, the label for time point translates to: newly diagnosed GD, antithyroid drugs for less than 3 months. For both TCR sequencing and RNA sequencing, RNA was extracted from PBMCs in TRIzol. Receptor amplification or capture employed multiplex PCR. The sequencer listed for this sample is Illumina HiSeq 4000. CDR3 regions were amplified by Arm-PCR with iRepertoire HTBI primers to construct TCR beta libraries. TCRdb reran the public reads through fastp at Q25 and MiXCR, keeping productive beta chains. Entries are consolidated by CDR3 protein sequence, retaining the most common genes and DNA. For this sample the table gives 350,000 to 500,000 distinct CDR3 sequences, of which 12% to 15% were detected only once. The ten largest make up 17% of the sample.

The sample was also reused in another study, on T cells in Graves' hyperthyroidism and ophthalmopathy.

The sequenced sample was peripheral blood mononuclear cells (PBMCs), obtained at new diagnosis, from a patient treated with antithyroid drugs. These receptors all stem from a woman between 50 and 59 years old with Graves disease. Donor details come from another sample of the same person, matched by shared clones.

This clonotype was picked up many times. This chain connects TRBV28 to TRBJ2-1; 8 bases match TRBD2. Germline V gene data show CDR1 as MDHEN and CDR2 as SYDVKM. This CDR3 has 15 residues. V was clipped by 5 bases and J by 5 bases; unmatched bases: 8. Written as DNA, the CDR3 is TGTGCCAGCAGTCTGCCGACTAGCGCCCACAATGAGCAGTTCTTC. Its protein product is CASSLPTSAHNEQFF.

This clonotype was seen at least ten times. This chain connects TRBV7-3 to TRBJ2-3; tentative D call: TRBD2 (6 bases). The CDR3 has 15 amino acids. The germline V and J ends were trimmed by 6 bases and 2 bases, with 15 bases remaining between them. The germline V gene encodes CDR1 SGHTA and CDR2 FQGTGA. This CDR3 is CASSSTGAHTDTQYF. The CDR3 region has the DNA TGTGCCAGCAGTTCAACGGGAGCCCACACAGATACGCAGTATTTT.

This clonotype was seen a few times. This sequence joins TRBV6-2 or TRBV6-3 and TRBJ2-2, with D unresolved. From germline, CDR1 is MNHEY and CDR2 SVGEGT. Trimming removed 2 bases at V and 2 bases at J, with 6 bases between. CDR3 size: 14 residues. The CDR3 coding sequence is TGTGCCAGCAGTTACCTCTACAACACCGGGGAGCTGTTTTTT. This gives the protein CASSYLYNTGELFF.

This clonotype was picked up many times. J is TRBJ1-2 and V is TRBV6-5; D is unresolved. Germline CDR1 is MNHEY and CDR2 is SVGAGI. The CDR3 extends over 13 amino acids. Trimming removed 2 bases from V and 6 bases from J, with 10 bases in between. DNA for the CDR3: TGTGCCAGCAGTTACGGAACAGATCATGGCTACACCTTC. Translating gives CASSYGTDHGYTF.

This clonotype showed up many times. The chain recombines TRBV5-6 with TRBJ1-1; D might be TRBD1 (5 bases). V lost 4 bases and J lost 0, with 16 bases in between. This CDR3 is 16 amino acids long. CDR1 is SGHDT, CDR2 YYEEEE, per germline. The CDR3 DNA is TGTGCCAGCAGCATTCGGCGCAGGGCAATGAACACTGAAGCTTTCTTT. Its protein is CASSIRRRAMNTEAFF.

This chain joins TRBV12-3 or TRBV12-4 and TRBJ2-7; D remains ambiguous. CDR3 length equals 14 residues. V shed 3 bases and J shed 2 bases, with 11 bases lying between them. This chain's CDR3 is CASSLKSMPYEQYF. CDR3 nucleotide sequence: TGTGCCAGCAGTTTGAAGTCCATGCCCTACGAGCAGTACTTC.

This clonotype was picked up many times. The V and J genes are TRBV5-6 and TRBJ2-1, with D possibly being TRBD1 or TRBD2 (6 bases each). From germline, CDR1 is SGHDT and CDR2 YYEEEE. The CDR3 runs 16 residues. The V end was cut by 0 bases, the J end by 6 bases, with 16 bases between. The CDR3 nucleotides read TGTGCCAGCAGCTTGGGGTGGTCGGGGGCGGGCAATGAGCAGTTCTTC. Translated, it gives CASSLGWSGAGNEQFF. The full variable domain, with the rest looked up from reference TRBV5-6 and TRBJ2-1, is DAGVTQSPTHLIKTRGQQVTLRCSPKSGHDTVSWYQQALGQGPQFIFQYYEEEERQRGNFPDRFSGHQFPNYSSELNVNALLLGDSALYLCASSLGWSGAGNEQFFGPGTRLTVL.

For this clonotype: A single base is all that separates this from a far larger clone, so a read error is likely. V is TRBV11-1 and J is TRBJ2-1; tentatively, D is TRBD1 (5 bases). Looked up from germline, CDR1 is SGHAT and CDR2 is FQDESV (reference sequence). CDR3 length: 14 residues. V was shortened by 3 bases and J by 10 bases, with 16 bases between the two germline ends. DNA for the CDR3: TGTGCCAGCAGCTTTCCGGACAACTCCTACGAGCAGTTCTTC. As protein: CASSFPDNSYEQFF. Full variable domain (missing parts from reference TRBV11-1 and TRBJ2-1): EAEVAQSPRYKITEKSQAVAFWCDPISGHATLYWYRQILGQGPELLVQFQDESVVDDSQLPKDRFSAERLKGVDSTLKIQPAELGDSAMYLCASSFPDNSYEQFFGPGTRLTVL.

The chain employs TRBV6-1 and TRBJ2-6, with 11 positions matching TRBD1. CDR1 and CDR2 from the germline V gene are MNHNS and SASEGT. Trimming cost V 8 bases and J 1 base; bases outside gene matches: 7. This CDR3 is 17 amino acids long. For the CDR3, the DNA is TGTGCCAGCCGAAGGACAGGGGGCGGGTCTGGGGCCAACGTCCTGACTTTC. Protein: CASRRTGGGSGANVLTF.

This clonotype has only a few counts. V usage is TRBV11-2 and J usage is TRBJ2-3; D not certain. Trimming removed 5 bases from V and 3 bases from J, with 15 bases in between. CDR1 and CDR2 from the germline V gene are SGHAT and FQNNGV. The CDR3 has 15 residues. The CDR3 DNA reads TGTGCCAGCAGCCCCGGACCCACAAAGACAGATACGCAGTATTTT. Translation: CASSPGPTKTDTQYF.

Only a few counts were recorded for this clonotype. The CDR3 nucleotides are TGTGCCAGCTCACCTTGGCCTGAAGCCTACGAGCAGTACTTC. Its protein product is CASSPWPEAYEQYF. The chain couples TRBV18 to TRBJ2-7; D gene unclear. The germline V gene encodes CDR1 KGHSH and CDR2 LQKENI. The germline V and J ends were trimmed by 3 bases and 2 bases, with 11 bases remaining between them. This CDR3 comprises 14 residues.

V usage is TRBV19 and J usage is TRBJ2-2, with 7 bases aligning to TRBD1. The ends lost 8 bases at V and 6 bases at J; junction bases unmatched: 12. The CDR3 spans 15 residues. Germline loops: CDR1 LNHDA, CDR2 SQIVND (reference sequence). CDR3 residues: CASRPGTVVAGELFF. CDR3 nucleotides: TGTGCCAGTCGACCCGGGACAGTTGTTGCCGGGGAGCTGTTTTTT.

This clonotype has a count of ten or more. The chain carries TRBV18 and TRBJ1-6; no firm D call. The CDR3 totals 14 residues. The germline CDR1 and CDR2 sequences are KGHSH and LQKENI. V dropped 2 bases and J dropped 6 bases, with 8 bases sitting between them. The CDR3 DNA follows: TGTGCCAGCTCACCAGGGAGCGGTAATTCACCCCTCCACTTT. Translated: CASSPGSGNSPLHF.

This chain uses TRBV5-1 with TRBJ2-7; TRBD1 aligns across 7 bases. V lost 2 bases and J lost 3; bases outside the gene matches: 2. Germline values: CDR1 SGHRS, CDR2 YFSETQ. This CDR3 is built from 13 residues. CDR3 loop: CASSFDRVYEQYF. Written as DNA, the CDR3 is TGCGCCAGCAGCTTCGACAGGGTCTACGAGCAGTACTTC.

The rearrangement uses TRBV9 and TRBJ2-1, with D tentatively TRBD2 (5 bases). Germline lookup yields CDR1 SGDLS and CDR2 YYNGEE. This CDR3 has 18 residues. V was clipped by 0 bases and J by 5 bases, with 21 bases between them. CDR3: CASSVAPASAEPNNEQFF. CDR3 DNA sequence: TGTGCCAGCAGCGTAGCGCCAGCTTCAGCGGAGCCGAACAATGAGCAGTTCTTC.

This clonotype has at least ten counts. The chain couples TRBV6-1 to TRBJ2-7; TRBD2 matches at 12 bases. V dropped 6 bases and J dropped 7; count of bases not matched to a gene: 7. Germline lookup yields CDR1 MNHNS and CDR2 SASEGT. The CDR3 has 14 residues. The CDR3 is CASSNGLAGYEQYF. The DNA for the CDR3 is TGTGCCAGCAGCAACGGACTAGCGGGATATGAGCAGTACTTC.

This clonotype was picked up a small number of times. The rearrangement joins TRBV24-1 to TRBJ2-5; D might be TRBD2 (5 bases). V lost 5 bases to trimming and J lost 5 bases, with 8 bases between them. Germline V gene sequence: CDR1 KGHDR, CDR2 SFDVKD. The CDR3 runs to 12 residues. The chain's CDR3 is CATSGGLETQYF. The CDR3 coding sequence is TGTGCCACCAGTGGCGGGCTGGAGACCCAGTACTTC.

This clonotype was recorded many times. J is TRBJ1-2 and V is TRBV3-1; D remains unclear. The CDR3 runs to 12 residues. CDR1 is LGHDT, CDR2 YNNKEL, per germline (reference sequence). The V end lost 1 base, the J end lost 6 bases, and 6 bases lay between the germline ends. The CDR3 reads CASSQGPDGYTF. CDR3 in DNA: TGTGCCAGCAGCCAAGGTCCGGATGGCTACACCTTC.

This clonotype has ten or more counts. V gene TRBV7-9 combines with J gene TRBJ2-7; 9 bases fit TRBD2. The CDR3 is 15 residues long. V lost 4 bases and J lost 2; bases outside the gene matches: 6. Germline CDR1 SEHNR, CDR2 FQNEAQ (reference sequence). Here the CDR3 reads CASSSTSGVTYEQYF. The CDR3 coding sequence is TGTGCCAGCAGCTCGACTAGCGGAGTTACCTACGAGCAGTACTTC.

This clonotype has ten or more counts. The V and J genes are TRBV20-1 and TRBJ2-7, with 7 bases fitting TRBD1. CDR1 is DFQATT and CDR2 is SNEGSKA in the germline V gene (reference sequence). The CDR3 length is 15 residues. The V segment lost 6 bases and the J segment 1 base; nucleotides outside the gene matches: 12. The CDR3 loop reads CSAHMTGSGSYEQYF. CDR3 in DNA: TGCAGTGCCCACATGACAGGGTCAGGGTCCTACGAGCAGTACTTC.

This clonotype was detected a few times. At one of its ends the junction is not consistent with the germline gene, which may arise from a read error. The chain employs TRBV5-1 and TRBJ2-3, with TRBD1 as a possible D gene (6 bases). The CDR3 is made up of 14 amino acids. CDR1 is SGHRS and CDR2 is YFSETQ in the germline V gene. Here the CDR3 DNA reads TGTGCCAGCAGCCGTACAGGGTACCCAGATACGCAGTATTTT. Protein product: CASSRTGYPDTQYF.

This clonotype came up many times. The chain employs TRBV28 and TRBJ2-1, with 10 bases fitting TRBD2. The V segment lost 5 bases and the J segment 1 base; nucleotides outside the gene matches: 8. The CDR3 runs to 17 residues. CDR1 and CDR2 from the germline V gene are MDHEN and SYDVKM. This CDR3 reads CASSNPGLATSYNEQFF. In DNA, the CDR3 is TGTGCCAGCAGTAATCCGGGACTAGCGACTTCCTACAATGAGCAGTTCTTC.

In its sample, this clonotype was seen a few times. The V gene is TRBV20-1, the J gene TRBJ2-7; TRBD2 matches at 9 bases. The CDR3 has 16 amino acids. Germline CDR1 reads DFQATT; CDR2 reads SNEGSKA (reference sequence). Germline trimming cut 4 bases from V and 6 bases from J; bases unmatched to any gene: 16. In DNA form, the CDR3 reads TGCAGTGCTAAGAGCTCTAGCGGGACCTACCTAGGCGAGCAGTACTTC. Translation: CSAKSSSGTYLGEQYF.

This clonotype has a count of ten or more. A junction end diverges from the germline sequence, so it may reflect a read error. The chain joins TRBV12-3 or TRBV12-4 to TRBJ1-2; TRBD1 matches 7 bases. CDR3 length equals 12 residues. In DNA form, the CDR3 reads TGTGCCAGCAGTTCAACCCGGGACAGCCACCACTTC. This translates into CASSSTRDSHHF.

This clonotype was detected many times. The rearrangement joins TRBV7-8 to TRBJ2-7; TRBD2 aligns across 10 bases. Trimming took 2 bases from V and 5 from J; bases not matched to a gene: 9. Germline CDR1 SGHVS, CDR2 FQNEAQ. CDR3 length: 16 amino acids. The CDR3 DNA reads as TGTGCCAGCAGCTTATCCAATAGCGGGAGGCCTAACGAGCAGTACTTC. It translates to CASSLSNSGRPNEQYF.